The 19 T cell receptor beta chains listed next were all sequenced from one sample in a study of OX40 agonist ivuxolimab in advanced cancers. Library creation used the immunoSEQ multiplex PCR assay. What TCRdb holds here is the immuneACCESS table cut down to in-frame rearrangements. Part of the clones is not present; checked against another copy, under half of the missing clones reflect an unresolved V gene, and the others are unexplained. The sample includes about 81,000 clones, with about 92% observed a single time. Of the sample, 14% falls within the top ten clones. This specimen consisted of CD4+ or CD8+ T cells sorted from blood, obtained in a trial of the OX40 agonist ivuxolimab. These receptors originate from an adult with an advanced solid tumor such as melanoma, head and neck, liver or kidney cancer.

The chain carries TRBV18 and TRBJ1-5; 7 bases agree with TRBD1. In germline, CDR1 is KGHSH, CDR2 LQKENI. CDR3 size: 16 residues. The J segment lost 2 bases and the V segment lost 3 bases, leaving 7 bases of the junction unmatched. The CDR3 region has the DNA TGTGCCAGCTCACCCTCGACAGGGTCGGGCAATCAGCCCCAGCATTTT. Translation gives CASSPSTGSGNQPQHF.

The CDR3 region has the DNA TGTGCCAGCAATTATCGTGAGTTCCGCCCCGGCTACACCTTC. Protein: CASNYREFRPGYTF. The chain uses TRBV28 and TRBJ1-2; D remains unclear. V lost 7 bases, J lost 8 bases, and 20 bases lay in between. The length of the CDR3 is 14 residues. CDR1 is MDHEN and CDR2 is SYDVKM in the germline V gene.

V gene TRBV10-3 combines with J gene TRBJ1-5; D might be TRBD1 (6 bases). Germline CDR1 ENHRY, CDR2 SYGVKD. V was clipped by 4 bases and J by 0 bases, with 7 bases between them. The CDR3 loop spans 14 amino acids. CDR3 DNA: TGTGCCATCAGTGGGGGGCATAGCAATCAGCCCCAGCATTTT. Translated, it gives CAISGGHSNQPQHF.

The rearrangement joins TRBV27 to TRBJ1-2, with TRBD1 matching over 9 bases. This CDR3 region has 14 residues. Per germline, CDR1 MNHEY and CDR2 SMNVEV (reference sequence). V shed 8 bases and J 3 bases; nucleotides not matched to a gene: 7. The CDR3, as DNA: TGTGCCAGCTCTGGGGGGACAGGGTACTATGGCTACACCTTC. It yields the protein CASSGGTGYYGYTF.

The V gene is TRBV30, the J gene TRBJ2-1; 7 bases align to TRBD2. Trimming cost V 4 bases and J 12 bases; bases outside gene matches: 6. From germline, CDR1 is GTSNPN and CDR2 SVGIG (reference sequence). This CDR3 has 11 residues. CDR3 nucleotides: TGTGCCTGGACCCGGGGGGTGGGGCAGTTCTTC. Translation gives CAWTRGVGQFF.

The gene calls are TRBV6-4 and TRBJ1-2, with D tentatively TRBD1 (5 bases). Germline-derived CDR1 and CDR2 are MRHNA and SNTAGT. The CDR3 runs 11 residues. V was clipped by 2 bases and J by 7 bases, with 5 bases between them. CDR3 residues: CASSDGGGYTF. The CDR3 DNA follows: TGTGCCAGCAGTGACGGGGGTGGCTACACCTTC.

The rearrangement links TRBV5-1 to TRBJ2-7; D is possibly TRBD1 (6 bases). Per the germline V gene, CDR1 is SGHRS and CDR2 is YFSETQ. V gave up 0 bases and J gave up 1 base, with 11 bases separating them. This CDR3 spans 15 amino acids. CDR3 DNA sequence: TGCGCCAGCAGCTTGGCCGTAGGGGGTTCCTACGAGCAGTACTTC. Translating it yields CASSLAVGGSYEQYF.

This chain joins TRBV4-1 and TRBJ2-7; perhaps TRBD1 as D (5 bases). Germline V lookup: CDR1 MGHRA, CDR2 YSYEKL. The CDR3 is 15 residues long. V dropped 2 bases and J dropped 4 bases, with 15 bases sitting between them. CDR3 bases: TGCGCCAGCAGCCAAACGCAGGGCGGTGCGTACGAGCAGTACTTC. Amino acid sequence: CASSQTQGGAYEQYF.

This clone was picked up a small number of times. The CDR3 here is CASSPDRGSYGYTF. Here the CDR3 DNA reads TGCGCCAGCAGCCCGGACAGGGGATCGTATGGCTACACCTTC. The rearrangement uses TRBV4-3 and TRBJ1-2; 9 bases agree with TRBD1. This CDR3 has 14 amino acids. The ends lost 4 bases at V and 5 bases at J; junction bases unmatched: 5. Germline assignment: CDR1 LGHNA and CDR2 YSLEER.

This chain joins TRBV5-1 and TRBJ1-4, with 9 nucleotides matching TRBD1. V shed 5 bases and J 10 bases; nucleotides not matched to a gene: 12. This CDR3 region has 15 residues. Germline CDR1 SGHRS, CDR2 YFSETQ. This CDR3 reads CASSSGTGTWGKLFF. DNA for the CDR3: TGCGCCAGCAGTTCCGGGACAGGGACATGGGGAAAACTGTTTTTT.

This rearrangement joins TRBV14 to TRBJ2-1; 7 bases agree with TRBD2. CDR1 and CDR2 (germline): SGHDN, FVKESK. The CDR3 spans 14 residues. The V gene end was trimmed by 4 bases and the J gene end by 6 bases; junction bases not matched to a gene: 6. CDR3 sequence reads: CASSLRLALNEQFF. CDR3 DNA: TGTGCCAGCAGCCTCCGACTAGCTCTCAATGAGCAGTTCTTC.

The chain links TRBV5-4 to TRBJ1-1; 8 bases align to TRBD1. CDR3 length equals 15 residues. Trimming took 4 bases from V and 5 from J; bases not matched to a gene: 10. Germline CDR1 and CDR2: SGHNT and YYREEE (reference sequence). CDR3 bases: TGTGCCAGCAGCAAATATACAGGGGGAGGGACTGAAGCTTTCTTT. This translates into CASSKYTGGGTEAFF.

This chain uses TRBV10-2 with TRBJ1-5; D not resolved. Germline V gene sequence: CDR1 WSHSY, CDR2 SAAADI. The CDR3 extends over 13 amino acids. Trimming pared 5 bases from V and 5 bases from J, leaving 10 bases between. CDR3 coding DNA: TGCGCCAGCAGTACACGTGGCTATCAGCCCCAGCATTTT. Protein sequence: CASSTRGYQPQHF.

In this sample, this clone turned up once. V is TRBV13 and J is TRBJ2-7; 8 nucleotides match TRBD1. Unmatched junction bases numbered 11, after V lost 10 bases and J lost 0 bases. This CDR3 spans 15 amino acids. Looked up from germline, CDR1 is PRHDT and CDR2 is FYEKMQ (reference sequence). CDR3 sequence (DNA): TGTGCCATCGGTAGGGGGCAGGGGGCCTCCTACGAGCAGTACTTC. Amino acid sequence: CAIGRGQGASYEQYF.

The V gene is TRBV9, the J gene TRBJ1-4; 7 nucleotides align to TRBD1. CDR1 is SGDLS, CDR2 YYNGEE, per germline. V gave up 0 bases and J gave up 4 bases; unmatched junction bases: 12. The CDR3 length is 18 residues. CDR3 amino acids: CASSVGDGWGQFNEKLFF. CDR3 in DNA: TGTGCCAGCAGCGTAGGGGATGGTTGGGGACAGTTTAATGAAAAACTGTTTTTT.

The chain recombines TRBV30 with TRBJ2-1, with 8 bases aligning to TRBD1. This CDR3 spans 14 amino acids. From germline, CDR1 is GTSNPN and CDR2 SVGIG (reference sequence). V lost 5 bases to trimming and J lost 0 bases; unmatched junction nucleotides: 3. Here the CDR3 reads CAWLRGPSYNEQFF. In DNA, the CDR3 is TGTGCCTGGCTCAGGGGGCCCTCCTACAATGAGCAGTTCTTC.

This sequence joins TRBV27 and TRBJ2-7, with D possibly matching TRBD2 (6 bases). This CDR3 spans 14 amino acids. V shed 0 bases and J shed 4 bases, with 10 bases lying between them. The V gene's germline CDR1 is MNHEY and CDR2 SMNVEV (reference sequence). CDR3 sequence (DNA): TGTGCCAGCAGTTTATCCGCAGGGAGGTACGAGCAGTACTTC. Translation: CASSLSAGRYEQYF.

The J gene is TRBJ2-7, the V gene TRBV27, with D possibly being TRBD1 (6 bases). The CDR3 contains 14 residues. V was cut by 2 bases and J by 7 bases, with 15 bases left in between. Germline CDR1 is MNHEY and CDR2 is SMNVEV (reference sequence). The CDR3 here is CASSLMTGFREQYF. The DNA for the CDR3 is TGTGCCAGCAGTTTAATGACAGGATTTAGGGAGCAGTACTTC.

V and J are TRBV21-1 and TRBJ2-2; the tabulated D call, TRBD2, remains unverified against the DNA. TRBV21-1 has pseudogene status. The CDR3 has 17 residues. For the CDR3, the DNA is TGTGCCAGCAGCAGAAGGACTAGCGGGATCAACACCGGGGAGCTGTTTTTT. This gives the protein CASSRRTSGINTGELFF.